These 20 T cell receptor beta chains were all obtained from the same sample, sequenced in a study of cytomegalovirus exposure and HLA in healthy donors. In the PCR, 60 Vbeta and 13 Jbeta primers were used. TCRdb keeps only in-frame clones here, not all; method: immunoSEQ multiplex PCR. Of over 200,000 clones in the sample, 75% were seen once. Sequenced material: PBMCs. These receptors originate from a woman aged 25-40 years in good health and CMV-seronegative.

The genes are TRBV5-1 and TRBJ1-4, with TRBD1 identical over 8 bases. V lost 4 bases, J lost 0 bases, and 5 bases stayed unmatched. This CDR3 is 16 amino acids long. The germline V gene has CDR1 SGHRS and CDR2 YFSETQ. The CDR3 sequence: CASSRTGPATNEKLFF. CDR3 nucleotides: TGCGCCAGCAGCAGGACAGGGCCTGCAACTAATGAAAAACTGTTTTTT.

This chain's CDR3 is CASSAQISSGRYEQYF. The DNA of the CDR3 is TGTGCCAGCAGTGCCCAGATCTCTAGCGGGAGGTACGAGCAGTACTTC. V gene TRBV6-1 combines with J gene TRBJ2-7; the match to TRBD2 covers 11 bases. From germline, CDR1 is MNHNS and CDR2 SASEGT. There are 16 residues in the CDR3. Unmatched junction bases numbered 9, after V lost 4 bases and J lost 4 bases.

The gene calls are TRBV11-2 and TRBJ2-1, with 7 bases matching TRBD2. Looked up from germline, CDR1 is SGHAT and CDR2 is FQNNGV. J gave up 4 bases and V 5 bases, and 11 bases lay outside the gene matches. CDR3 size: 16 residues. CDR3 DNA sequence: TGTGCCAGCAGCCCCCGCAGCGGGGTACCATACAATGAGCAGTTCTTC. Translating it yields CASSPRSGVPYNEQFF.

V gene TRBV9 combines with J gene TRBJ2-1; 7 bases line up with TRBD2. Per the germline V gene, CDR1 is SGDLS and CDR2 is YYNGEE. The J segment lost 5 bases and the V segment lost 2 bases, leaving 4 bases of the junction unmatched. CDR3 size: 14 residues. The CDR3 DNA reads TGTGCCAGCAGCGTTGGGACTATAAACAATGAGCAGTTCTTC. Its translation is CASSVGTINNEQFF.

The J gene is TRBJ2-3, the V gene TRBV5-1, with 12 bases aligning to TRBD2. The CDR3 runs to 18 residues. V trimming: 4 bases; J trimming: 1 base; junction bases outside the gene matches: 10. Germline V gene sequence: CDR1 SGHRS, CDR2 YFSETQ. CDR3 sequence: CASSITSGRLGGTDTQYF. CDR3 sequence (DNA): TGCGCCAGCAGCATAACTAGCGGGAGGCTGGGGGGCACAGATACGCAGTATTTT.

The V and J genes are TRBV7-9 and TRBJ1-1; TRBD1 aligns across 8 bases. Trimming at V came to 5 bases and at J to 0 bases, leaving 8 bases not matched to a gene. Germline CDR1 reads SEHNR; CDR2 reads FQNEAQ (reference sequence). The CDR3 has 16 amino acids. The CDR3 here is CASSRSGTGLNTEAFF. Here the CDR3 DNA reads TGTGCCAGCAGCCGATCCGGGACAGGTCTGAACACTGAAGCTTTCTTT.

The genes are TRBV9 and TRBJ2-5; tentative D call: TRBD2 (7 bases). V was clipped by 7 bases and J by 9 bases, with 25 bases between them. Germline V gene lookup returns CDR1 SGDLS and CDR2 YYNGEE. This CDR3 contains 15 residues. CDR3 sequence reads: CASGLFGGPGEAQYF. CDR3 coding DNA: TGTGCCAGCGGACTCTTCGGGGGGCCAGGGGAGGCCCAGTACTTC.

This chain connects TRBV7-8 to TRBJ1-2; D uncertain. CDR1 and CDR2 from the germline V gene are SGHVS and FQNEAQ. Trimming shortened V by 1 base and J by 6 bases, and 12 bases separated the two germline ends. This CDR3 is 14 amino acids long. This chain's CDR3 is CASSLDEQVHGYTF. For the CDR3, the DNA is TGTGCCAGCAGCTTAGACGAGCAAGTGCATGGCTACACCTTC.

This clone was detected only a few times. The chain combines TRBV19 with TRBJ2-1; 7 bases are a match to TRBD1. The germline V gene has CDR1 LNHDA and CDR2 SQIVND (reference sequence). J was trimmed by 4 bases and V by 2 bases; bases with no gene match: 2. The CDR3 is 14 residues long. The CDR3 DNA reads as TGTGCCAGTAGTATAAACAGGGGTTACAATGAGCAGTTCTTC. This encodes CASSINRGYNEQFF.

The V gene is TRBV6-1, the J gene TRBJ2-7; 9 bases align to TRBD1. V was pared by 6 bases and J by 1 base, with 7 bases of the junction left unmatched. Per germline, CDR1 MNHNS and CDR2 SASEGT. The CDR3 has 15 amino acids. DNA for the CDR3: TGTGCCAGCAGCCGAAGAGGGACAGGGTCCTACGAGCAGTACTTC. This gives the protein CASSRRGTGSYEQYF.

The V gene is TRBV5-4, the J gene TRBJ1-1; 7 bases agree with TRBD1. The CDR3 covers 16 residues. Germline V gene lookup returns CDR1 SGHNT and CDR2 YYREEE (reference sequence). V trimming: 4 bases; J trimming: 1 base; junction bases outside the gene matches: 10. CDR3 sequence (DNA): TGTGCCAGCAGCCATCCGGGACAGTCTAAGAACACTGAAGCTTTCTTT. Its protein is CASSHPGQSKNTEAFF.

The CDR3 sequence: CSVEGGQRVHEQFF. CDR3 sequence (DNA): TGCAGCGTTGAAGGAGGGCAAAGGGTTCATGAGCAGTTCTTC. The chain carries TRBV29-1 and TRBJ2-1, with D maybe TRBD2 (5 bases). The ends were cut back, 1 base at V and 8 bases at J, with 15 bases in the middle. This CDR3 contains 14 residues. CDR1 is SQVTM, CDR2 ANQGSEA, per germline.

The chain uses TRBV9 and TRBJ1-3; unclear D gene. This CDR3 has 16 residues. The V gene's germline CDR1 is SGDLS and CDR2 YYNGEE. V was trimmed by 4 bases and J by 0 bases, leaving 14 bases between them. The CDR3 reads CASSSGAGISGNTIYF. CDR3 coding DNA: TGTGCCAGCAGCTCCGGTGCGGGAATCTCTGGAAACACCATATATTTT.

This clone has a handful of counts. The CDR3 loop reads CASREDRTEAFF. The CDR3 DNA is TGCGCCAGCAGGGAGGACAGAACTGAAGCTTTCTTT. The V and J genes are TRBV5-1 and TRBJ1-1; D possibly corresponds to TRBD1 (6 bases). This CDR3 has 12 residues. Germline-derived CDR1 and CDR2 are SGHRS and YFSETQ. Between the trimmed V and J ends, which lost 5 bases and 5 bases, there was a span of 10 bases.

The chain recombines TRBV5-1 with TRBJ2-5; TRBD2 aligns across 11 bases. Per germline, CDR1 SGHRS and CDR2 YFSETQ. With V trimmed by 0 bases and J by 4 bases, 5 bases remained unmatched. The CDR3 is made up of 16 amino acids. CDR3 nucleotides: TGCGCCAGCAGCTTGGTCACTAGCGGGGGTGGAGAGACCCAGTACTTC. Protein sequence: CASSLVTSGGGETQYF.

The genes are TRBV6-6 and TRBJ1-2, with 10 bases aligning to TRBD1. Germline V gives CDR1 MNHNY, CDR2 SVGAGI (reference sequence). V shed 1 base, J shed 13 bases, and the junction held 9 bases outside the gene matches. CDR3 length: 14 residues. The CDR3, as DNA: TGTGCCAGCAGTTACTTAGGACAGGGGGAGGTTGGCACCTTC. It encodes CASSYLGQGEVGTF.

V and J are TRBV6-1 and TRBJ1-1; D unclear. CDR1 and CDR2 (germline): MNHNS, SASEGT. The germline V and J ends were trimmed by 6 bases and 3 bases, with 14 bases remaining between them. The CDR3 has 14 residues. CDR3 sequence (DNA): TGTGCCAGCAGCAGGACTGACCTGCACACTGAAGCTTTCTTT. Translation: CASSRTDLHTEAFF.

The J gene is TRBJ1-1, the V gene TRBV29-1; D gene uncertain. V gave up 5 bases and J gave up 4 bases, with 14 bases separating them. Germline V CDR1 and CDR2: SQVTM, ANQGSEA. The CDR3 length is 13 residues. CDR3 coding DNA: TGCAGCGTTCAGTACGGGGTGGGCACTGAAGCTTTCTTT. Translation: CSVQYGVGTEAFF.

The chain employs TRBV11-2 and TRBJ1-2; weak D call: TRBD1 (5 bases). The V gene's germline CDR1 is SGHAT and CDR2 FQNNGV. Between the trimmed V and J ends, which lost 3 bases and 0 bases, there was a span of 11 bases. CDR3 length: 15 amino acids. CDR3 in amino acids: CASSLTGGANYGYTF. The CDR3 nucleotides read TGTGCCAGCAGCTTGACTGGGGGGGCTAACTATGGCTACACCTTC.

Of note for this clone: The same CDR3 also results from other DNA sequences found in this sample. The rearrangement links TRBV2 to TRBJ1-3, with 9 bases aligning to TRBD1. CDR1 SNHLY and CDR2 FYNNEI come from the germline V gene. The CDR3 covers 14 residues. Losses at the gene ends were 4 bases for V and 2 bases for J; bases not matched to a gene: 0. The CDR3 loop is CASSGQGAGNTIYF. As DNA, the CDR3 is TGTGCCAGCAGTGGACAGGGGGCTGGAAACACCATATATTTT.